This TCR beta chain is drawn from a study of CD8+ T cells in alopecia areata. About the study: It was oral tofacitinib, at 5 to 10 mg twice daily, that treated patients received. The tofacitinib course ran for 6 to 18 months and was followed by 6 months off drug. Study observations and caveats: Clonality exceeded that of normal scalp in lesional scalp, most notably in alopecia totalis/universalis.

TCR sequencing used cDNA made by reverse transcription of extracted RNA. TCRdb's copy holds only in-frame clones and misses some; the assay was immunoSEQ multiplex PCR. The data show 150,000 to 160,000 clones, around half seen once. The CDR3 runs 13 residues. V gave up 0 bases and J gave up 6 bases, with 9 bases separating them. CDR1 and CDR2 from the germline V gene are SGHRS and YFSETQ. With respect to this clone: Its specificity is unknown.

The V and J genes are TRBV5-1 and TRBJ1-2; the D is unclear. Here the sequenced sample was CD8+ T cells sorted from blood, taken at week 0. The sequence derives from a human donor with alopecia areata. The CDR3 is CASSLGGEDGYTF. The CDR3 DNA sequence: TGCGCCAGCAGCTTGGGTGGGGAGGATGGCTACACCTTC.